The entry that follows covers one T cell receptor beta chain sequence. This entry belongs to a study of blood T cell repertoires in COVID-19. In the study overall: Acute and convalescent COVID-19 specimens originated in the United States, Italy and Spain.

From germline, CDR1 is SGHDN and CDR2 FVKESK. The germline V and J ends were trimmed by 3 bases and 5 bases, with 13 bases remaining between them. This CDR3 spans 14 amino acids. Data came from immunoSEQ multiplex PCR; TCRdb stores just in-frame clones and leaves some out. The data show more than 60,000 clones, approximately 90% seen once. The chain has TRBV14 and TRBJ1-2, with D tentatively TRBD1 (6 bases). The sample taken for sequencing was PBMCs or T cells enriched from blood (not recorded which). The receptor was isolated from a woman between 35 and 50 years old who had recovered from COVID-19. The CDR3: CASSHNPGAYGYTF. CDR3 nucleotides: TGTGCCAGCAGCCACAACCCAGGGGCGTATGGCTACACCTTC.